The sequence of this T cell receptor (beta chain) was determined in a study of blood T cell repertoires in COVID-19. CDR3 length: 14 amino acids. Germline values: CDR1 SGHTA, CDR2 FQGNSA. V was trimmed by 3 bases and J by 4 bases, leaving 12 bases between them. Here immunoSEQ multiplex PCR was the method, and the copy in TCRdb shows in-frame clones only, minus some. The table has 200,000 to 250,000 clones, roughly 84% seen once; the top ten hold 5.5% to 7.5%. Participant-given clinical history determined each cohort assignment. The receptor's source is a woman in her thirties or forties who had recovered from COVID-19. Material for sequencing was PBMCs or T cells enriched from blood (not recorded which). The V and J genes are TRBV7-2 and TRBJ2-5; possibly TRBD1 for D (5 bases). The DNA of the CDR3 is TGTGCCAGCAGCTTGTTGACAGTGGCAGAGACCCAGTACTTC. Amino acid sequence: CASSLLTVAETQYF.